The subject of this entry is one TCR beta chain. This specimen belongs to a study of Graves' ophthalmopathy and Graves' hyperthyroidism. Trimming shortened V by 6 bases and J by 3 bases, and 9 bases separated the two germline ends. The germline CDR1 and CDR2 sequences are SGHAT and FQNNGV. This CDR3 spans 12 amino acids. Hyperthyroidism was considered stable when no ophthalmopathy appeared within 18 months of follow-up. The study recruited hyperthyroidism patients aged 18 to 65 who were newly diagnosed, under 2 months' duration. Patients were left out if they had other autoimmune diseases, uncontrolled infections, pregnancy or lactation. The authors amplified TCR beta CDR3 regions from RNA transcripts. HTBI primers served in a first-round RT-PCR, which a second-round multiplex PCR followed. TCRdb ran MiXCR on the multiplex PCR reads and lists one entry per CDR3 protein. The sample yields about 370,000 distinct CDR3 sequences, about 17% seen once.

This TCR was recovered from an adult woman with stable Graves' hyperthyroidism. The sequenced sample consisted of peripheral blood. The V call is TRBV11-2, the J call TRBJ2-7; possibly TRBD2 for D (5 bases). In DNA form, the CDR3 reads TGTGCCAGCAGGCACGCGGGCTACGAGCAGTACTTC. This codes for CASRHAGYEQYF.